The TCR beta chain described here comes from a study of cytomegalovirus exposure and HLA in healthy donors. Study-wide context: Ancestry clustering placed around 81% of roughly 410 genotyped donors in the Caucasian-associated cluster. Study observations and caveats: The study put 150 to 200 TCR beta chains on its list as cytomegalovirus-associated.

The length of the CDR3 is 17 residues. J was trimmed by 3 bases and V by 1 base; bases with no gene match: 11. Germline V gene lookup returns CDR1 GTSNPN and CDR2 SVGIG (reference sequence). Researchers ran the PCR with 60 Vbeta and 13 Jbeta primers. Only in-frame clones appear in the TCRdb table, and some are missing; sequencing was by immunoSEQ multiplex PCR. The table shows 150,000 to 200,000 clones, with roughly four fifths occurring only once. As for this clone: Its matching antigen is unknown.

The origin of this receptor is a girl aged 2-15 years in good health and CMV-seropositive. Input material: PBMCs. The chain uses TRBV30 and TRBJ2-7, with 11 bases fitting TRBD1. CDR3 sequence: CAWSGGTGGRAIYEQYF. The DNA for the CDR3 is TGTGCCTGGAGTGGTGGGACAGGGGGAAGGGCCATCTACGAGCAGTACTTC. Full variable domain (rest looked up from reference TRBV30 and TRBJ2-7): SQTIHQWPATLVQPVGSPLSLECTVEGTSNPNLYWYRQAAGRGLQLLFYSVGIGQISSEVPQNLSASRPQDRQFILSSKKLLLSDSGFYLCAWSGGTGGRAIYEQYFGPGTRLTVT.